Below are 15 T cell receptor beta chains sequenced from a single sample in a study of Ad26.COV2.S vaccination and SARS-CoV-2 variants. Treatment specified: approximately 18 received Ad26.COV2.S at low or high dose, single or two shots; 5 received placebo; per-sample allocation not given. Following the first vaccine or placebo injection, samples were taken on day 63. Generated by immunoSEQ multiplex PCR, the TCRdb table keeps only in-frame clones and is missing some. The sample has about 370,000 clones, 88% seen once. The sample was peripheral blood, taken in a trial of Ad26.COV2.S vaccine versus placebo. The receptors originated from a person aged 18 to 65 who received the Ad26.COV2.S COVID-19 vaccine or a placebo.

The chain links TRBV7-9 to TRBJ1-1, with D possibly matching TRBD1 (5 bases). The CDR3 runs to 13 residues. Germline CDR1 and CDR2: SEHNR and FQNEAQ (reference sequence). Trimming took 5 bases from V and 2 from J, leaving 9 bases between them. The CDR3 DNA reads as TGTGCCAGCAGCCCTGGGACTAACACTGAAGCTTTCTTT. Encoded protein: CASSPGTNTEAFF.

V is TRBV18 and J is TRBJ2-3; weak D call: TRBD2 (7 bases). Trimming shortened V by 3 bases and J by 6 bases, and 16 bases separated the two germline ends. The germline CDR1 and CDR2 sequences are KGHSH and LQKENI. The CDR3 consists of 15 residues. The CDR3 nucleotides read TGTGCCAGCTCACCGAATCCGGGGGGCGCGGATACGCAGTATTTT. It translates to CASSPNPGGADTQYF.

V usage is TRBV9 and J usage is TRBJ2-2, with D possibly TRBD1 on 6 matching bases. Germline-derived CDR1 and CDR2 are SGDLS and YYNGEE. V lost 4 bases and J 6 bases, leaving 19 bases between the germline ends. This CDR3 is 16 amino acids long. This CDR3 reads CASSPPAAGVSGELFF. As DNA, the CDR3 is TGTGCCAGCAGCCCTCCAGCGGCAGGGGTTTCCGGGGAGCTGTTTTTT.

The chain employs TRBV5-1 and TRBJ1-3; D unclear. Germline V gene sequence: CDR1 SGHRS, CDR2 YFSETQ. The CDR3 sequence is 13 residues long. V gave up 1 base and J gave up 7 bases, with 9 bases separating them. The chain's CDR3 is CASSLKPDNTIYF. In DNA form, the CDR3 reads TGCGCCAGCAGCTTGAAGCCCGACAACACCATATATTTT.

With regard to this clone: At the DNA level, this CDR3 is encoded by other sequences in the same sample as well. The gene calls are TRBV5-1 and TRBJ1-2, with 8 bases fitting TRBD1. The V and J ends lost 0 bases and 4 bases, in that order; junction bases with no gene match: 5. Looked up from germline, CDR1 is SGHRS and CDR2 is YFSETQ. The CDR3 consists of 15 residues. CDR3 sequence: CASSLEGQGSYGYTF. The CDR3 DNA is TGCGCCAGCAGCTTGGAAGGACAGGGCAGCTATGGCTACACCTTC.

This clone came up a few times. The chain joins TRBV5-6 to TRBJ1-5, with 7 bases identical to TRBD1. The CDR3 length is 16 residues. The germline V gene encodes CDR1 SGHDT and CDR2 YYEEEE. J was trimmed by 6 bases and V by 4 bases; bases with no gene match: 13. CDR3 protein: CASSHRSGGGLQPQHF. The CDR3 DNA follows: TGTGCCAGCAGCCATAGGTCAGGGGGTGGACTTCAGCCCCAGCATTTT.

The chain joins TRBV18 to TRBJ2-7; TRBD1 matches 9 bases. The V gene end was trimmed by 0 bases and the J gene end by 5 bases; junction bases not matched to a gene: 11. The CDR3 length is 17 residues. From germline, CDR1 is KGHSH and CDR2 LQKENI. The DNA of the CDR3 is TGTGCCAGCTCACCACCGAGTCTCACAGGGGGCCTGGACGAGCAGTACTTC. Translated: CASSPPSLTGGLDEQYF.

The chain employs TRBV11-2 and TRBJ2-3; 11 bases fit TRBD2. The germline V gene has CDR1 SGHAT and CDR2 FQNNGV. The CDR3 spans 16 residues. J lost 1 base, V lost 4 bases, and 4 bases had no gene match. CDR3 coding DNA: TGTGCCAGCAGCTCGCTGACTAGCGGGGGCACAGATACGCAGTATTTT. Translating gives CASSSLTSGGTDTQYF.

The J gene is TRBJ1-3, the V gene TRBV4-3, with TRBD1 identical over 7 bases. Trimming took 5 bases from V and 0 from J; bases not matched to a gene: 4. Germline CDR1 LGHNA, CDR2 YSLEER. There are 15 residues in the CDR3. The CDR3 coding sequence is TGCGCCAGCAGCTCCGACAGGGTCTCTGGAAACACCATATATTTT. It yields the protein CASSSDRVSGNTIYF.

V usage is TRBV7-9 and J usage is TRBJ2-5; TRBD1 is a possible D gene (6 bases). Germline CDR1 reads SEHNR; CDR2 reads FQNEAQ (reference sequence). V was cut by 5 bases and J by 1 base, with 14 bases left in between. The CDR3 runs 15 residues. Here the CDR3 DNA reads TGTGCCAGCAGCCCGACCATGACAGGCCAAGAGACCCAGTACTTC. As protein: CASSPTMTGQETQYF.

The V and J genes are TRBV5-1 and TRBJ1-1, with D perhaps TRBD1 (5 bases). Germline assignment: CDR1 SGHRS and CDR2 YFSETQ. The V end was cut by 7 bases, the J end by 8 bases, with 24 bases between. This CDR3 contains 15 residues. In nucleotides, the CDR3 is TGCGCCAGCGGCACAACCTGGGGGAGGGGTCTAGAAGCTTTCTTT. It yields the protein CASGTTWGRGLEAFF.

DNA for the CDR3: TGTGCCAGCGCAACTACAGTTTTGAGCACTGAAGCTTTCTTT. Translation gives CASATTVLSTEAFF. The V and J genes are TRBV18 and TRBJ1-1; D remains unclear. Germline V gene lookup returns CDR1 KGHSH and CDR2 LQKENI. Trimming left V 8 bases short and J 4 bases short, with 17 bases between. The CDR3 sequence is 14 residues long.

The chain links TRBV12-3 or TRBV12-4 to TRBJ1-1; possible D gene TRBD1, 5 bases. V lost 6 bases and J 3 bases, leaving 11 bases between the germline ends. The CDR3 runs 13 residues. The CDR3 here is CASRDTIHTEAFF. The CDR3 DNA follows: TGTGCCAGCAGGGACACCATCCACACTGAAGCTTTCTTT.

The V call is TRBV15, the J call TRBJ1-4; 8 bases align to TRBD1. CDR1 and CDR2 (germline): LNHNV, YYDKDF (reference sequence). The trim removed 4 bases at V and 8 bases at J, leaving 9 bases unmatched. This CDR3 has 15 residues. This CDR3 is CATSTTQGVREKLFF. CDR3 bases: TGTGCCACCAGCACAACACAGGGGGTGAGGGAAAAACTGTTTTTT. The full variable domain, with the rest looked up from reference TRBV15 and TRBJ1-4, is DAMVIQNPRYQVTQFGKPVTLSCSQTLNHNVMYWYQQKSSQAPKLLFHYYDKDFNNEADTPDNFQSRRPNTSFCFLDIRSPGLGDTAMYLCATSTTQGVREKLFFGSGTQLSVL.

The gene calls are TRBV3-1 (or the pseudogene TRBV3-2) and TRBJ2-1; D gene ambiguous. In germline, CDR1 is LGHDT, CDR2 YNNKEL (reference sequence). The CDR3 covers 13 residues. V lost 0 bases and J 7 bases, leaving 7 bases between the germline ends. CDR3 DNA sequence: TGTGCCAGCAGCCAAGATGGGAATAATGAGCAGTTCTTC. Amino acid sequence: CASSQDGNNEQFF.